These 16 T cell receptor beta chains came from one sample sequenced in a study of blood T cell repertoires in COVID-19. The protocol was immunoSEQ multiplex PCR, while the TCRdb copy is restricted to in-frame clones and leaves out a portion. The sample carries about 230,000 clones, 70% to 90% recorded once. Sequenced material: PBMCs or T cells enriched from blood (not recorded which). These receptors came from a man aged 18 to 30 who had recovered from COVID-19.

The rearrangement links TRBV7-2 to TRBJ2-5, with a tentative D call TRBD1 (5 bases). The length of the CDR3 is 17 residues. Trimming removed 5 bases at V and 2 bases at J, with 21 bases between. Germline assignment: CDR1 SGHTA and CDR2 FQGNSA. The CDR3 DNA follows: TGTGCCAGCAGCGAGCCCATTGCGACAGACTTTCAAGAGACCCAGTACTTC. Translating it yields CASSEPIATDFQETQYF.

The CDR3, as DNA: TGTGCCAGCAGCCAATCGTTAGAACAGGGCCAAGACAATCAGCCCCAGCATTTT. This sequence encodes CASSQSLEQGQDNQPQHF. The chain is built from TRBV16 and TRBJ1-5, with a possible D match to TRBD1 (6 bases). Germline V gene data show CDR1 as KGHSY and CDR2 as FQNENV. The CDR3 is 18 amino acids. The V gene lost 0 bases and the J gene lost 3 bases, with 18 bases spanning the gap.

The J gene is TRBJ1-2, the V gene TRBV7-9; D might be TRBD1 (5 bases). The CDR3 sequence is 15 residues long. The germline V gene encodes CDR1 SEHNR and CDR2 FQNEAQ (reference sequence). Trimming left V 1 base short and J 6 bases short, with 15 bases between. The CDR3 nucleotides are TGTGCCAGCAGCTTAGGGTCAGAGCTAGGGGATGGCTACACCTTC. Translating it yields CASSLGSELGDGYTF.

The chain uses TRBV7-2 and TRBJ2-5; D is perhaps TRBD1 (6 bases). The ends were cut back, 6 bases at V and 5 bases at J, with 13 bases in the middle. The CDR3 totals 13 residues. The germline gives CDR1 SGHTA, CDR2 FQGNSA. DNA of the CDR3: TGTGCCAGCAGTACACAGGGACGGGAGACCCAGTACTTC. Translated: CASSTQGRETQYF.

The rearrangement joins TRBV7-3 to TRBJ2-5, with 10 nucleotides matching TRBD2. Germline CDR1 is SGHTA and CDR2 is FQGTGA. The CDR3 has 20 residues. Losses at the gene ends were 5 bases for V and 3 bases for J; bases not matched to a gene: 21. The CDR3 is CASSLHGLAGEEWFEETQYF. The CDR3 DNA reads as TGTGCCAGCAGCCTTCACGGTCTAGCGGGAGAAGAATGGTTTGAAGAGACCCAGTACTTC.

The V gene is TRBV10-2, the J gene TRBJ2-7, with TRBD1 matching over 8 bases. This CDR3 has 14 residues. Germline V gives CDR1 WSHSY, CDR2 SAAADI. The V segment lost 8 bases and the J segment 2 bases; nucleotides outside the gene matches: 8. The DNA of the CDR3 is TGCGCCAGCGGCGGACAGGGATTAGCCTACGAGCAGTACTTC. Translated: CASGGQGLAYEQYF.

This chain connects TRBV7-9 to TRBJ1-1; the match to TRBD1 covers 7 bases. CDR3 length: 14 residues. Germline V gene sequence: CDR1 SEHNR, CDR2 FQNEAQ (reference sequence). Trimming took 1 base from V and 10 from J; bases not matched to a gene: 9. DNA for the CDR3: TGTGCCAGCAGCTTAGGACAGGGAGAGATGCGAGCTTTCTTT. Translated: CASSLGQGEMRAFF.

This clone was detected a few times. The chain links TRBV9 to TRBJ2-7; D gene unclear. Per the germline V gene, CDR1 is SGDLS and CDR2 is YYNGEE. The ends were cut back, 2 bases at V and 0 bases at J, with 9 bases in the middle. The CDR3 consists of 14 residues. CDR3 sequence: CASSVGLSSYEQYF. As DNA, the CDR3 is TGTGCCAGCAGCGTGGGCCTTAGCTCCTACGAGCAGTACTTC.

Written as DNA, the CDR3 is TGTGCCAGCAGCAAGGAGGCGGGAGGGCCCTACAATGAGCAGTTCTTC. It is translated as CASSKEAGGPYNEQFF. The chain joins TRBV7-9 to TRBJ2-1; 9 bases line up with TRBD2. With 5 bases clipped from V and 2 bases from J, the junction kept 7 bases outside the gene matches. The CDR3 is 16 amino acids. Germline assignment: CDR1 SEHNR and CDR2 FQNEAQ (reference sequence).

V usage is TRBV2 and J usage is TRBJ1-6; D unresolved. V was pared by 0 bases and J by 10 bases, with 13 bases between. The CDR3 runs to 15 residues. Germline CDR1 SNHLY, CDR2 FYNNEI. CDR3: CASSEAPGVKSPLHF. The CDR3 DNA is TGTGCCAGCAGTGAAGCTCCGGGAGTAAAATCACCCCTCCACTTT.

This clone came up many times. CDR3 coding DNA: TGTGCCAGCAGTTTGCAGGGTCCCTTAGCAGAAAAACTGTTTTTT. Amino acid sequence: CASSLQGPLAEKLFF. V and J are TRBV28 and TRBJ1-4; weak D call: TRBD1 (5 bases). Deletions cut 3 bases from V and 8 bases from J, with 16 bases between. The V gene's germline CDR1 is MDHEN and CDR2 SYDVKM. This CDR3 has 15 residues.

V is TRBV10-3 and J is TRBJ2-7; D perhaps matches TRBD2 (6 bases). V was clipped by 2 bases and J by 3 bases, with 11 bases between them. Germline V gene data show CDR1 as ENHRY and CDR2 as SYGVKD. This CDR3 has 14 amino acids. The DNA of the CDR3 is TGTGCCATCAGTGAGCGGGACTCGATCTACGAGCAGTACTTC. Residues: CAISERDSIYEQYF.

The chain joins TRBV27 to TRBJ2-1; 8 nucleotides line up with TRBD1. Germline lookup yields CDR1 MNHEY and CDR2 SMNVEV (reference sequence). The CDR3 spans 14 residues. V lost 4 bases and J lost 6; bases outside the gene matches: 5. As DNA, the CDR3 is TGTGCCAGCAGTTACCAGGGGGCAGGCAATGAGCAGTTCTTC. This gives the protein CASSYQGAGNEQFF.

J is TRBJ2-5 and V is TRBV5-1, with 8 bases fitting TRBD2. The CDR3 loop spans 16 amino acids. J lost 5 bases, V lost 5 bases, and 14 bases had no gene match. The germline V gene encodes CDR1 SGHRS and CDR2 YFSETQ. DNA for the CDR3: TGCGCCAGCAGAACCGGGTCGGCGGGAGGTGGCGAGACCCAGTACTTC. This encodes CASRTGSAGGGETQYF.

CDR3 sequence reads: CASSITANTEAFF. The CDR3 DNA sequence: TGTGCCAGCAGCATCACAGCGAACACTGAAGCTTTCTTT. V and J are TRBV27 and TRBJ1-1; D not certain. The CDR3 runs to 13 residues. V lost 6 bases to trimming and J lost 1 base, with 9 bases between them. Germline CDR1 and CDR2: MNHEY and SMNVEV (reference sequence).

This clone showed up just once. This rearrangement joins TRBV28 to TRBJ2-7, with D possibly TRBD1 on 5 matching bases. Germline lookup yields CDR1 MDHEN and CDR2 SYDVKM. The CDR3 runs to 13 residues. Trimming shortened V by 8 bases and J by 0 bases, and 11 bases separated the two germline ends. CDR3 sequence reads: CASDRPSSYEQYF. In DNA, the CDR3 is TGTGCCAGCGACAGACCTAGCTCCTACGAGCAGTACTTC.